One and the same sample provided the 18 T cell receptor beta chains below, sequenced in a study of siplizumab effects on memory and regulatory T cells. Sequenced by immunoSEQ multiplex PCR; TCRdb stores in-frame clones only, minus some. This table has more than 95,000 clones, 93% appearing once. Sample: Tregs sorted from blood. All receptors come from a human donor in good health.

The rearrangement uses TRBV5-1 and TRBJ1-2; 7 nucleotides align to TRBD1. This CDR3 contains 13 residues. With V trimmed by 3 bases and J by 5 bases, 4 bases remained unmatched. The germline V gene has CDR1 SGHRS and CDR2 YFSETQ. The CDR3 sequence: CASSSLGQYGYTF. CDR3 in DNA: TGCGCCAGCAGCTCCCTGGGACAGTATGGCTACACCTTC.

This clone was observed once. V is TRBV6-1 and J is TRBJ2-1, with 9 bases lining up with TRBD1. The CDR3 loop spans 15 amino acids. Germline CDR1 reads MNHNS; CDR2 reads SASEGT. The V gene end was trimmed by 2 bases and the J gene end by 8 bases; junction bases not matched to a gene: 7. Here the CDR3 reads CASSEYQRTGDEQFF. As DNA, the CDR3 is TGTGCCAGCAGTGAATATCAAAGGACAGGGGATGAGCAGTTCTTC.

The CDR3 spells CASSSSGMRTDTQYF. The CDR3 DNA reads as TGCGCCAGCAGCTCCAGCGGGATGAGGACAGATACGCAGTATTTT. The chain has TRBV5-1 and TRBJ2-3, with 7 bases matching TRBD2. CDR1 and CDR2 (germline): SGHRS, YFSETQ. The trim removed 3 bases at V and 3 bases at J, leaving 7 bases unmatched. The CDR3 sequence is 15 residues long.

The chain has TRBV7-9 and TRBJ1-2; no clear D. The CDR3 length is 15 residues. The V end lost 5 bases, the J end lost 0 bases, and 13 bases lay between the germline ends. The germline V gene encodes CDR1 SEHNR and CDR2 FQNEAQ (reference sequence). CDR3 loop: CASSPQVAANYGYTF. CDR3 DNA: TGTGCCAGCAGCCCGCAGGTGGCAGCTAACTATGGCTACACCTTC. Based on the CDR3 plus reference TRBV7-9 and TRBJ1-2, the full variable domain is DTGVSQNPRHKITKRGQNVTFRCDPISEHNRLYWYRQTLGQGPEFLTYFQNEAQLEKSRLLSDRFSAERPKGSFSTLEIQRTEQGDSAMYLCASSPQVAANYGYTFGSGTRLTVV.

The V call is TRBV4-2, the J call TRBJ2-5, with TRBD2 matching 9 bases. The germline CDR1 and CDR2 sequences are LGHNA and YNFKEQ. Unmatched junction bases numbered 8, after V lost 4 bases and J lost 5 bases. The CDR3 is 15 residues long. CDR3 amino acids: CASSRGGVGLETQYF. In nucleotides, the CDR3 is TGTGCCAGCAGCCGCGGGGGGGTAGGATTGGAGACCCAGTACTTC.

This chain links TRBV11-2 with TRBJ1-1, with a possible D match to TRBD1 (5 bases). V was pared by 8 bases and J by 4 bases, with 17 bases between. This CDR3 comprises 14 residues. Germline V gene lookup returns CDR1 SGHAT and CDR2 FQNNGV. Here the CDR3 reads CASGARGAGTEAFF. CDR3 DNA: TGTGCCAGCGGAGCGCGCGGGGCGGGCACTGAAGCTTTCTTT.

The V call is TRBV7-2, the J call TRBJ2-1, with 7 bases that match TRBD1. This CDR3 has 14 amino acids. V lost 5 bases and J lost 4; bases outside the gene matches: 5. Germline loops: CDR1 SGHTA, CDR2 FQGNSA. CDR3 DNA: TGTGCCAGCAGCCTAGACAGGGTTTACAATGAGCAGTTCTTC. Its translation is CASSLDRVYNEQFF.

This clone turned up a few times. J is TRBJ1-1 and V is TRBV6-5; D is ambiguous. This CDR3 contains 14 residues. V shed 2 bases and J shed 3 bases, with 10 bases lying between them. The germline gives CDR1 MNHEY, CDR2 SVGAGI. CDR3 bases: TGTGCCAGCAGTTACACCGACCGATACACTGAAGCTTTCTTT. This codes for CASSYTDRYTEAFF.

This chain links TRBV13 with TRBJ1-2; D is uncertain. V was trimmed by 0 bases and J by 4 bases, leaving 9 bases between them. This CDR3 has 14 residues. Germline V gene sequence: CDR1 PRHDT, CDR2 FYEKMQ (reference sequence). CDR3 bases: TGTGCCAGCAGCTTAGGAGGGAATATCTATGGCTACACCTTC. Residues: CASSLGGNIYGYTF.

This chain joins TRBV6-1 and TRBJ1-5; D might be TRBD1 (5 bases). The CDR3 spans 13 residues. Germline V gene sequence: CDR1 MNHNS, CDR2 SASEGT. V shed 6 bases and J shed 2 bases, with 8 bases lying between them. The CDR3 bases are TGTGCCAGCAGGGCACAGGGCAATCAGCCCCAGCATTTT. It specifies CASRAQGNQPQHF.

The CDR3, as DNA: TGTGCCAGCAGCTTAGATACGCAGGGTAGGAACACAGATACGCAGTATTTT. This sequence encodes CASSLDTQGRNTDTQYF. The chain employs TRBV11-2 and TRBJ2-3, with D tentatively TRBD1 (5 bases). This CDR3 comprises 17 residues. Germline CDR1 and CDR2: SGHAT and FQNNGV. Trimming shortened V by 0 bases and J by 2 bases, and 15 bases separated the two germline ends.

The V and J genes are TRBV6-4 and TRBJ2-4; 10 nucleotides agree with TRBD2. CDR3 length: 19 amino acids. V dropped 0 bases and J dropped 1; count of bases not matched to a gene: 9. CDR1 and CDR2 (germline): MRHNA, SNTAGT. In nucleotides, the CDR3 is TGTGCCAGCAGTGACTCAGGTAGCGGGGGGATAAGGGCCAAAAACATTCAGTACTTC. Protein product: CASSDSGSGGIRAKNIQYF.

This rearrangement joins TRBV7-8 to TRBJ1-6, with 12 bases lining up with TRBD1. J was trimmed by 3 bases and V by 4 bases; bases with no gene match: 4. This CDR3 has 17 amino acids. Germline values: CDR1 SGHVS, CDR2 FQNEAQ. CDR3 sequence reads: CASSYGTGGNYNSPLHF. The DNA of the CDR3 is TGTGCCAGCAGCTATGGGACAGGGGGCAACTATAATTCACCCCTCCACTTT.

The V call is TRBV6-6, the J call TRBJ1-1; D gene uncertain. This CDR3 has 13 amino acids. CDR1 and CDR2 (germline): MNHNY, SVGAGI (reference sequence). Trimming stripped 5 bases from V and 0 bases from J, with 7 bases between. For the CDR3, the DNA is TGTGCCAGCAGTGTGAACATGAACACTGAAGCTTTCTTT. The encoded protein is CASSVNMNTEAFF.

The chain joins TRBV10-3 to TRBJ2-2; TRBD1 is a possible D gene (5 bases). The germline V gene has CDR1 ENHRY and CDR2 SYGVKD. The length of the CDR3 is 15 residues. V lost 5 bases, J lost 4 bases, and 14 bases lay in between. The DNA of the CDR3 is TGTGCCATCAGTTGGACAAGCGTAGGCACCGGGGAGCTGTTTTTT. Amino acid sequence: CAISWTSVGTGELFF.

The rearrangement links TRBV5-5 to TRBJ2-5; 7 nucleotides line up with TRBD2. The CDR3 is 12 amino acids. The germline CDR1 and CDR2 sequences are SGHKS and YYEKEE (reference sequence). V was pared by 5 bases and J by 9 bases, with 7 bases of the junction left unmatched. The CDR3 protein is CASRIPGGAQYF. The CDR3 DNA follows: TGTGCCAGCAGAATACCTGGGGGGGCCCAGTACTTC.

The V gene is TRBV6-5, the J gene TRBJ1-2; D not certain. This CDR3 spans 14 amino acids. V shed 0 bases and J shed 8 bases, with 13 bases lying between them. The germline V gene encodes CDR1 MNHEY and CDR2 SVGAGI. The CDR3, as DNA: TGTGCCAGCAGTTACTCTGCCCGAGGCGGGGGCTACACCTTC. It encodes CASSYSARGGGYTF.

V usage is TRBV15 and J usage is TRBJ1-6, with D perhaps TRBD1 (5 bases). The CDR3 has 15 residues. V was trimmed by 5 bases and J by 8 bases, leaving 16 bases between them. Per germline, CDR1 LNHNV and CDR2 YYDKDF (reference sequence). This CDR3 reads CATSSPGNWHSPLHF. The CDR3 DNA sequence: TGTGCCACCAGCTCCCCAGGGAATTGGCATTCACCCCTCCACTTT.